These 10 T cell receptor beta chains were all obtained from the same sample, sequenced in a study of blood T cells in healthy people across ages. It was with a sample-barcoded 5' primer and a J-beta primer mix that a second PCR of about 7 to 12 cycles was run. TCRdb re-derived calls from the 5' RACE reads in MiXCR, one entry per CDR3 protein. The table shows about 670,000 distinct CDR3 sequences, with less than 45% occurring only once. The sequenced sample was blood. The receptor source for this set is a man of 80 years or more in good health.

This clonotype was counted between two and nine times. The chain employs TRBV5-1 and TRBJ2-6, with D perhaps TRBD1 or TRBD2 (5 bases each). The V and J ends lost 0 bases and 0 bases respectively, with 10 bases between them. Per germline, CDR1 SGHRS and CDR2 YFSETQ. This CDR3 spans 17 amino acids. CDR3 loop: CASSLVGTSSGANVLTF. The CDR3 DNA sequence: TGCGCCAGCAGCTTGGTCGGGACGTCCTCTGGGGCCAACGTCCTGACTTTC. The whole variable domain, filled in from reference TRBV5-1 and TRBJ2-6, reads KAGVTQTPRYLIKTRGQQVTLSCSPISGHRSVSWYQQTPGQGLQFLFEYFSETQRNKGNFPGRFSGRQFSNSRSEMNVSTLELGDSALYLCASSLVGTSSGANVLTFGAGSRLTVL.

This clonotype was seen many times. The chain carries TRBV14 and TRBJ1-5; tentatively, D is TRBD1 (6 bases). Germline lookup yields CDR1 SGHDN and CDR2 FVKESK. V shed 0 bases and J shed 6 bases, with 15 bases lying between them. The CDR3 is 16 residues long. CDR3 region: CASSQDAPGEGQPQHF. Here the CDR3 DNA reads TGTGCCAGCAGCCAAGACGCTCCAGGGGAAGGTCAGCCCCAGCATTTT.

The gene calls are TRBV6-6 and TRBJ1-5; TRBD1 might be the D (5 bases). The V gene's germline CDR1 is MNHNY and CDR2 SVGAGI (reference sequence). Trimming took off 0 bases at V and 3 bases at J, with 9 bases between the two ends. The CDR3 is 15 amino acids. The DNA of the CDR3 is TGTGCCAGCAGTTACTCGAACAGGTCCAATCAGCCCCAGCATTTT. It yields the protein CASSYSNRSNQPQHF.

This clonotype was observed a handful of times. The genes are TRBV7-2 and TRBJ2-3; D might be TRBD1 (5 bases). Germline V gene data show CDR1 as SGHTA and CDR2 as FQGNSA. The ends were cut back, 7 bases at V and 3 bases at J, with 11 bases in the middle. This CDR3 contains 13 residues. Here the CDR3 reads CASMISGTDTQYF. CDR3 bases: TGTGCCAGCATGATTTCAGGGACAGATACGCAGTATTTT.

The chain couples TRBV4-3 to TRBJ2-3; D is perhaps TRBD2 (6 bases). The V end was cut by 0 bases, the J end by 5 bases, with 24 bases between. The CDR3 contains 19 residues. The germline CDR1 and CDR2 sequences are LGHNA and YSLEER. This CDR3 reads CASSQDASQDGTHRDTQYF. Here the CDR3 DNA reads TGCGCCAGCAGCCAAGACGCCTCTCAAGACGGGACTCACAGAGATACGCAGTATTTT.

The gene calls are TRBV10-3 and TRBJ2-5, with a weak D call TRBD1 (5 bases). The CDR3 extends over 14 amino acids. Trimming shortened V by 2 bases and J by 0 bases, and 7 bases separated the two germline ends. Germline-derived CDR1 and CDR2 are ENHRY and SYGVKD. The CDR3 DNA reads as TGTGCCATCAGTGAGCTAGGGGACCAAGAGACCCAGTACTTC. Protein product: CAISELGDQETQYF.

For the CDR3, the DNA is TGTGCCAGCAGCCGACAAAGTGGCAGCGCCCCAGCCTACGAGCAGTACTTC. It encodes CASSRQSGSAPAYEQYF. This chain joins TRBV7-2 and TRBJ2-7, with unresolved D. There are 17 residues in the CDR3. Germline assignment: CDR1 SGHTA and CDR2 FQGNSA. Trimming stripped 5 bases from V and 2 bases from J, with 22 bases between.

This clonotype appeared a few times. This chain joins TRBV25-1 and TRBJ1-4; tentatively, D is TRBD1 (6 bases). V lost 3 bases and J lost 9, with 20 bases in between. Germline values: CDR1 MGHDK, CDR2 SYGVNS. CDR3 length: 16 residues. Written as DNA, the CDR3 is TGTGCCAGCAGTGAGTCTACCGGGACATCCAGGAAAAAACTGTTTTTT. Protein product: CASSESTGTSRKKLFF. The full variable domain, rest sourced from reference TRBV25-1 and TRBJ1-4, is EADIYQTPRYLVIGTGKKITLECSQTMGHDKMYWYQQDPGMELHLIHYSYGVNSTEKGDLSSESTVSRIRTEHFPLTLESARPSHTSQYLCASSESTGTSRKKLFFGSGTQLSVL.

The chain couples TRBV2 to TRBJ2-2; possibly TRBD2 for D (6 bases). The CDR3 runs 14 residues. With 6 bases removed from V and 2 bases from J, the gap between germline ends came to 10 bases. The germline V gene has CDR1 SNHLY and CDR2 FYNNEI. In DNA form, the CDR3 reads TGTGCCAGCAGGGCGGGACGTAACACCGGGGAGCTGTTTTTT. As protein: CASRAGRNTGELFF.

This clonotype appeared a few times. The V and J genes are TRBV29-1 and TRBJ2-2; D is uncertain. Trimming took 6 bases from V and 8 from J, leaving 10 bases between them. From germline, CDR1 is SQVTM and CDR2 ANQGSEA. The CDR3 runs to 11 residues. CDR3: CSVAITGELFF. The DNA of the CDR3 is TGCAGCGTCGCCATAACAGGGGAGCTGTTTTTT.